The 22 T cell receptor beta chains below come from one sample, sequenced in a study of shared clonotypes between healthy human individuals. Clones were sequenced by immunoSEQ multiplex PCR, and TCRdb holds only the in-frame ones, with some missing. The sample lists hundreds of thousands of clones, around 78% occurring once. Sequencing used PBMCs. Receptors were obtained from a woman aged 40 to 50 in good health. Some clones in this sample may be carry-over from other donors' samples.

In the case of this clone: A much larger clonotype is one base distant, so this may be a read error. Within the sample, other DNA sequences also encode this same CDR3. The V call is TRBV11-1, the J call TRBJ1-1; D might be TRBD1 (6 bases). The germline gives CDR1 SGHAT, CDR2 FQDESV (reference sequence). This CDR3 has 14 amino acids. CDR3 amino acids: CASSADRTNTEAFF. The DNA for the CDR3 is TGTGCCAGCAGCGCAGACAGGACGAACACTGAGGCTTTCTTT.

The CDR3 DNA reads TGTGCCAGCAGTGAAGGGCAGGGGGCCGATGGCTACACCTTC. It encodes CASSEGQGADGYTF. The chain links TRBV6-4 to TRBJ1-2, with 8 bases lining up with TRBD1. CDR3 length: 14 amino acids. Losses at the gene ends were 3 bases for V and 6 bases for J; bases not matched to a gene: 6. Germline V CDR1 and CDR2: MRHNA, SNTAGT.

In DNA, the CDR3 is TGTGCCAGCAGCTTAGTTGGACAGAACTACGAGCAGTACTTC. It codes for CASSLVGQNYEQYF. The V and J genes are TRBV11-2 and TRBJ2-7, with TRBD1 as a possible D gene (6 bases). Germline CDR1 is SGHAT and CDR2 is FQNNGV. The ends were cut back, 1 base at V and 3 bases at J, with 10 bases in the middle. The CDR3 sequence is 14 residues long.

The V and J genes are TRBV9 and TRBJ2-7; D call uncertain. CDR1 is SGDLS, CDR2 YYNGEE, per germline. The CDR3 is 17 amino acids. V was cut by 3 bases and J by 2 bases, with 21 bases left in between. CDR3 bases: TGTGCCAGCAGCGGGGATACTACTACTCTTAAACCCTACGAGCAGTACTTC. It encodes CASSGDTTTLKPYEQYF. Together with reference TRBV9 and TRBJ2-7, the CDR3 gives the full variable domain: DSGVTQTPKHLITATGQRVTLRCSPRSGDLSVYWYQQSLDQGLQFLIQYYNGEERAKGNILERFSAQQFPDLHSELNLSSLELGDSALYFCASSGDTTTLKPYEQYFGPGTRLTVT.

This chain links TRBV4-3 with TRBJ2-1, with TRBD2 identical over 11 bases. Germline V gives CDR1 LGHNA, CDR2 YSLEER. J lost 4 bases, V lost 0 bases, and 11 bases had no gene match. The length of the CDR3 is 19 residues. The CDR3, as DNA: TGCGCCAGCAGCCAAGAACAGAATCTAGCGGGAGGAGGGTACAATGAGCAGTTCTTC. It codes for CASSQEQNLAGGGYNEQFF.

This clone was counted once. The CDR3 reads CASSPQGLAGSIRTDTQYF. The CDR3 bases are TGCGCCAGCAGCCCCCAAGGACTAGCGGGATCAATACGCACAGATACGCAGTATTTT. The chain combines TRBV4-1 with TRBJ2-3, with TRBD2 identical over 12 bases. CDR3 length: 19 amino acids. V lost 4 bases and J lost 1; bases outside the gene matches: 12. Germline CDR1 MGHRA, CDR2 YSYEKL.

This clone was observed a few times. V is TRBV10-3 and J is TRBJ1-5; no reliable D call. The V end was cut by 4 bases, the J end by 4 bases, with 8 bases between. The CDR3 totals 13 residues. Germline CDR1 ENHRY, CDR2 SYGVKD. The CDR3 DNA reads TGTGCCATCAGTGGGACGTCTAATCAGCCCCAGCATTTT. Protein product: CAISGTSNQPQHF.

Turning to this clone: Other DNA sequences in this specimen translate into the identical CDR3. The chain uses TRBV7-2 and TRBJ2-7, with D unclear. Germline lookup yields CDR1 SGHTA and CDR2 FQGNSA. The CDR3 covers 12 residues. The ends were cut back, 5 bases at V and 0 bases at J, with 5 bases in the middle. The CDR3 DNA reads TGTGCCAGCAGCCTGACCTCCTACGAGCAGTACTTC. Translating gives CASSLTSYEQYF.

Details on this clone: One junction end disagrees with the germline gene, perhaps due to a read error. The same CDR3 is also encoded by other DNA sequences in this sample. The chain combines TRBV28 with TRBJ1-5; 7 bases align to TRBD1. The CDR3 contains 14 residues. The germline V gene encodes CDR1 MDHEN and CDR2 SYDVKM. CDR3: CASSHRGLGQPQHF. CDR3 in DNA: TGCGCCAGCAGCCACAGGGGTTTGGGTCAGCCCCAGCATTTT.

The CDR3 DNA reads TGTGCCAGCAGCCGGCCCGGGATAACCCACGAGCAGTACTTC. Translation: CASSRPGITHEQYF. The V and J genes are TRBV28 and TRBJ2-5, with D possibly TRBD2 on 5 matching bases. The J call is in doubt because the DNA end fits TRBJ2-7 better. This CDR3 spans 14 amino acids. Germline V gene lookup returns CDR1 MDHEN and CDR2 SYDVKM.

The V call is TRBV5-1, the J call TRBJ2-1, with 12 bases identical to TRBD1. The CDR3 sequence is 14 residues long. Germline-derived CDR1 and CDR2 are SGHRS and YFSETQ. V lost 4 bases, J lost 9 bases, and 5 bases stayed unmatched. Here the CDR3 DNA reads TGCGCCAGCAGCCCGGGACAGGGGGCAGGTGAGCAGTTCTTC. This translates into CASSPGQGAGEQFF.

This clone was seen only a few times. The J gene is TRBJ2-1, the V gene TRBV7-3; maybe TRBD2 (5 bases). CDR1 SGHTA and CDR2 FQGTGA come from the germline V gene. V was cut by 5 bases and J by 6 bases, with 14 bases left in between. CDR3 length equals 14 residues. As DNA, the CDR3 is TGTGCCAGCAGCACCTCCCACGGGATCAATGAGCAGTTCTTC. Encoded protein: CASSTSHGINEQFF. Supplemented by reference TRBV7-3 and TRBJ2-1, the full variable domain reads GAGVSQTPSNKVTEKGKYVELRCDPISGHTALYWYRQSLGQGPEFLIYFQGTGAADDSGLPNDRFFAVRPEGSVSTLKIQRTERGDSAVYLCASSTSHGINEQFFGPGTRLTVL.

Points on this clone: This clone may be a read error of a much larger clone one base away. Other DNA sequences within the sample encode an identical CDR3. V and J are TRBV11-2 and TRBJ1-1; TRBD1 matches 9 bases. The CDR3 is 14 amino acids. CDR1 and CDR2 (germline): SGHAT, FQNNGV. In nucleotides, the CDR3 is TGTGCCAGCAGCTTAGTCTCACAGGGGGCTGAAGCCTTCTTT. This gives the protein CASSLVSQGAEAFF.

The rearrangement joins TRBV5-1 to TRBJ1-2; 9 bases are a match to TRBD1. Per the germline V gene, CDR1 is SGHRS and CDR2 is YFSETQ. This CDR3 contains 13 residues. V shed 2 bases and J 8 bases; nucleotides not matched to a gene: 4. For the CDR3, the DNA is TGCGCCAGCAGCTTCGGACAGGGGTACGGCTACACCTTC. Protein product: CASSFGQGYGYTF.

The V call is TRBV7-6, the J call TRBJ2-3; D remains unclear. CDR3 length equals 15 residues. Germline CDR1 reads SGHVS; CDR2 reads FNYEAQ. V was pared by 4 bases and J by 2 bases, with 13 bases between. As DNA, the CDR3 is TGTGCCAGCAGCTGGAAGGATGGCTACACAGATACGCAGTATTTT. Translating gives CASSWKDGYTDTQYF.

This chain links TRBV5-1 with TRBJ1-4; D is uncertain. Germline V gives CDR1 SGHRS, CDR2 YFSETQ. CDR3 size: 16 residues. Trimming removed 2 bases from V and 0 bases from J, with 11 bases in between. DNA of the CDR3: TGCGCCAGCAGCTTTAGGGCAACTGCAACTAATGAAAAACTGTTTTTT. It is translated as CASSFRATATNEKLFF.

About this clone itself: This sample includes further DNA sequences coding for the same CDR3. The V gene is TRBV15, the J gene TRBJ2-3; possibly TRBD1 or TRBD2 for D (6 bases each). V was clipped by 3 bases and J by 2 bases, with 9 bases between them. This CDR3 is built from 14 residues. In germline, CDR1 is LNHNV, CDR2 YYDKDF (reference sequence). The CDR3 region is CATSRGGSTDTQYF. The CDR3 nucleotides are TGTGCCACCAGCAGGGGGGGCTCCACAGATACGCAGTATTTT.

The chain couples TRBV4-3 to TRBJ1-4; a weak D match, TRBD1 (5 bases). V was shortened by 0 bases and J by 7 bases, with 15 bases between the two germline ends. CDR3 length: 16 amino acids. The V gene's germline CDR1 is LGHNA and CDR2 YSLEER. This CDR3 is CASSQDPAGFSEKLFF. The CDR3, as DNA: TGCGCCAGCAGCCAAGACCCTGCAGGGTTTAGTGAAAAACTGTTTTTT.

This chain uses TRBV6-5 with TRBJ1-4; TRBD1 matches 7 bases. The J segment lost 7 bases and the V segment lost 8 bases, leaving 7 bases of the junction unmatched. Germline V lookup: CDR1 MNHEY, CDR2 SVGAGI. The CDR3 is 13 amino acids. The CDR3 DNA reads as TGTGCCAGCGGTCTACAGGGGACTGAAAAACTGTTTTTT. Protein: CASGLQGTEKLFF.

The chain has TRBV4-2 and TRBJ1-3; weak D call: TRBD1 (5 bases). Germline V gene sequence: CDR1 LGHNA, CDR2 YNFKEQ. Trimming took 0 bases from V and 0 from J, leaving 6 bases between them. The CDR3 contains 15 residues. The DNA for the CDR3 is TGTGCCAGCAGCCAAGACAGGGTCTCTGGAAACACCATATATTTT. Its protein product is CASSQDRVSGNTIYF.

The chain carries TRBV2 and TRBJ2-1, with D maybe TRBD2 (6 bases). Germline loops: CDR1 SNHLY, CDR2 FYNNEI. The CDR3 extends over 16 amino acids. V was clipped by 2 bases and J by 5 bases, with 16 bases between them. The CDR3 loop reads CASSEPQGGLHNEQFF. The CDR3 DNA reads TGTGCCAGCAGTGAACCCCAGGGAGGTCTTCACAATGAGCAGTTCTTC.

The CDR3: CASSRGRNTEAFF. The CDR3 bases are TGTGCCAGCAGCCGCGGGCGGAACACTGAAGCTTTCTTT. V gene TRBV11-3 combines with J gene TRBJ1-1, with D unresolved. The CDR3 length is 13 residues. The V end was cut by 5 bases, the J end by 1 base, with 8 bases between. The germline V gene encodes CDR1 SGHNT and CDR2 YENEEA. Filled out from reference TRBV11-3 and TRBJ1-1, the complete variable domain reads EAGVVQSPRYKIIEKKQPVAFWCNPISGHNTLYWYLQNLGQGPELLIRYENEEAVDDSQLPKDRFSAERLKGVDSTLKIQPAELGDSAVYLCASSRGRNTEAFFGQGTRLTVV.